The present entry profiles one T cell receptor beta chain with its context. The sample comes from a study of control samples from healthy donors and cancer patients. Sequencing was performed with immunoSEQ multiplex PCR; in TCRdb, only in-frame clones are kept and a portion is missing. The table records under 450,000 clones, about nine tenths of them present only once. CDR3 length: 13 amino acids. Per the germline V gene, CDR1 is SGHAT and CDR2 is FQDESV (reference sequence). Trimming removed 5 bases from V and 7 bases from J, with 12 bases in between. The sequence was obtained from a man aged 35 to 55 with head and neck cancer. Source material: PBMCs. The chain carries TRBV11-1 and TRBJ1-5; the D gene is possibly TRBD1 (5 bases). CDR3 nucleotides: TGTGCCAGCAGCCTAGGGGCGGGACAGCCCCAGCATTTT. This encodes CASSLGAGQPQHF.